What follows are 2 T cell receptor beta chains derived from one specimen sequenced in a study of cytomegalovirus exposure and HLA in healthy donors. PCR employed 60 Vbeta and 13 Jbeta primers. Profiled with immunoSEQ multiplex PCR; TCRdb holds only in-frame clones, not every one. The sample records 100,000 to 150,000 clones, 73% being singletons. Sequencing was carried out using PBMCs. The receptors derive from a man in his sixties in good health and CMV-seropositive.

This rearrangement joins TRBV28 to TRBJ1-5; D is unclear. V was trimmed by 4 bases and J by 5 bases, leaving 9 bases between them. The germline CDR1 and CDR2 sequences are MDHEN and SYDVKM. The CDR3 has 13 residues. The CDR3 here is CASSWGVDQPQHF. As DNA, the CDR3 is TGTGCCAGCAGTTGGGGAGTGGATCAGCCCCAGCATTTT.

This chain uses TRBV7-9 with TRBJ2-7; D is possibly TRBD1 (5 bases). With 1 base removed from V and 5 bases from J, the gap between germline ends came to 9 bases. From germline, CDR1 is SEHNR and CDR2 FQNEAQ (reference sequence). The CDR3 is 13 amino acids. Here the CDR3 reads CASSLDRFHEQYF. CDR3 DNA sequence: TGTGCCAGCAGCTTAGACAGGTTCCACGAGCAGTACTTC.